The 32 T cell receptor beta chains reported below all come from one sample, sequenced in a study of monozygotic twins with inflammatory bowel disease. TCRdb reprocessed the 5' RACE reads, with one entry per CDR3 protein and no DNA. Its listing shows some 330,000 distinct CDR3 sequences. Sequencing input: blood. Every receptor here comes from a human donor with ulcerative colitis or Crohn's disease, or a healthy co-twin of an affected twin (not recorded which).

The chain recombines TRBV27 with TRBJ2-1; TCRdb indicates TRBD2, and absent DNA this call remains unverified. Germline assignment: CDR1 MNHEY and CDR2 SMNVEV (reference sequence). This CDR3 contains 15 residues. The CDR3: CASSLKTSGINEQFF.

The CDR3 loop is CASSFPNQETQYF. J is TRBJ2-5 and V is TRBV28. The CDR3 consists of 13 residues. Germline V CDR1 and CDR2: MDHEN, SYDVKM.

V gene TRBV27 combines with J gene TRBJ2-6; TCRdb's D gene call, TRBD2, goes unchecked for lack of DNA. Looked up from germline, CDR1 is MNHEY and CDR2 is SMNVEV (reference sequence). CDR3 size: 17 residues. CDR3 residues: CASSLTLGGSGANVLTF.

The rearrangement links TRBV6-5 to TRBJ1-2; checking the TCRdb D call of TRBD1 is not possible without DNA. The CDR3 consists of 12 residues. The germline CDR1 and CDR2 sequences are MNHEY and SVGAGI. CDR3 amino acids: CASSPGRYGYTF.

CDR3 sequence: CASLYGSVTEAFF. J is TRBJ1-1 and V is TRBV18. Looked up from germline, CDR1 is KGHSH and CDR2 is LQKENI. The CDR3 has 13 residues.

This CDR3 reads CASSPLGVYEQYF. The chain recombines TRBV9 with TRBJ2-7; TCRdb selects TRBD1, and the lack of DNA leaves this call unchecked. The CDR3 consists of 13 residues. CDR1 is SGDLS, CDR2 YYNGEE, per germline.

CDR3 sequence: CATRGQGGPEAFF. This chain uses TRBV15 with TRBJ1-1; the D gene TCRdb calls, TRBD1, cannot be checked with no DNA. The CDR3 spans 13 residues. Germline V gene lookup returns CDR1 LNHNV and CDR2 YYDKDF (reference sequence).

The chain uses TRBV6-5 and TRBJ2-5; the TCRdb call, TRBD2, lacks DNA for checking. CDR3 length: 15 residues. Germline CDR1 reads MNHEY; CDR2 reads SVGAGI. The CDR3 sequence: CASSYSGGVRETQYF.

The chain employs TRBV12-3 or TRBV12-4 and TRBJ1-1; TCRdb gives TRBD1 as the D gene, but with no DNA this cannot be confirmed. The CDR3 is 11 residues long. The CDR3 here is CASVGGSEAFF.

The chain carries TRBV9 and TRBJ2-3. Germline V CDR1 and CDR2: SGDLS, YYNGEE. The CDR3 length is 15 residues. CDR3 sequence reads: CASSQNWGRADTQYF.

CDR3 amino acids: CASSLLPSSSYNEQFF. J is TRBJ2-1 and V is TRBV7-2. This CDR3 spans 16 amino acids. CDR1 SGHTA and CDR2 FQGNSA come from the germline V gene.

This chain uses TRBV5-1 with TRBJ1-2; TCRdb's D gene call, TRBD1, goes unchecked for lack of DNA. CDR3 length equals 14 residues. Germline V gives CDR1 SGHRS, CDR2 YFSETQ. CDR3: CASSPDRGLDGYTF.

This sequence joins TRBV6-5 and TRBJ1-3. Germline V gene sequence: CDR1 MNHEY, CDR2 SVGAGI. CDR3 length equals 15 residues. The CDR3 protein is CASGYYRNSGNTIYF.

This chain connects TRBV5-5 to TRBJ2-7; no DNA is available, so the TRBD1 call from TCRdb remains unchecked. CDR3 length equals 15 residues. Germline V gene sequence: CDR1 SGHKS, CDR2 YYEKEE (reference sequence). This CDR3 is CASTYGQGLPYEQYF.

CDR3 loop: CASSYGTLGELFF. This chain uses TRBV6-5 with TRBJ2-2. Germline V gene lookup returns CDR1 MNHEY and CDR2 SVGAGI. The CDR3 totals 13 residues.

The J gene is TRBJ2-3, the V gene TRBV7-2; TCRdb outputs TRBD1, but without DNA this stays unchecked. CDR1 and CDR2 from the germline V gene are SGHTA and FQGNSA. The CDR3 sequence is 13 residues long. The CDR3 spells CASSPQQGNTQYF.

The chain recombines TRBV4-3 with TRBJ2-3; no DNA is available, so the TRBD2 call from TCRdb remains unchecked. CDR1 is LGHNA and CDR2 is YSLEER in the germline V gene. The CDR3 spans 16 residues. The CDR3 reads CASSQVSGRAGDTQYF.

V usage is TRBV20-1 and J usage is TRBJ1-4; the D call of TRBD1 rests on TCRdb alone, since no DNA is present to check it. Germline V gives CDR1 DFQATT, CDR2 SNEGSKA (reference sequence). This CDR3 has 13 amino acids. CDR3 protein: CSAIGGGNEKLFF.

The chain is built from TRBV12-3 or TRBV12-4 and TRBJ1-3; TCRdb's assignment of TRBD1 cannot be checked, as there is no DNA. The CDR3 length is 20 residues. This chain's CDR3 is CASRARDQVPQVSSGNTIYF.

The rearrangement joins TRBV5-1 to TRBJ2-3; TCRdb proposes TRBD1, but this gene call is untestable without DNA. The CDR3 is 16 residues long. Germline V gene lookup returns CDR1 SGHRS and CDR2 YFSETQ. The CDR3: CASSWTNRGVADTQYF.

V and J are TRBV3-1 and TRBJ2-7; TCRdb outputs TRBD2, but without DNA this stays unchecked. The CDR3 contains 18 residues. Germline CDR1 reads LGHDT; CDR2 reads YNNKEL (reference sequence). The CDR3 sequence: CASSQKLAGAAPYYEQYF.

The V gene is TRBV7-2, the J gene TRBJ2-7; TCRdb names TRBD1, which stays unverified in the absence of DNA. The germline V gene has CDR1 SGHTA and CDR2 FQGNSA. The CDR3 is made up of 15 amino acids. CDR3 amino acids: CASSLYGTGRSEQYF. The full variable domain, completed using reference TRBV7-2 and TRBJ2-7, is GAGVSQSPSNKVTEKGKDVELRCDPISGHTALYWYRQSLGQGLEFLIYFQGNSAPDKSGLPSDRFSAERTGGSVSTLTIQRTQQEDSAVYLCASSLYGTGRSEQYFGPGTRLTVT.

The chain has TRBV5-1 and TRBJ1-1; TCRdb calls TRBD1, which cannot be checked without DNA. Per germline, CDR1 SGHRS and CDR2 YFSETQ. The CDR3 has 15 residues. The CDR3 sequence: CASSVRQGGNTEAFF.

The chain combines TRBV27 with TRBJ2-3; with no DNA, the TCRdb D assignment of TRBD2 cannot be verified. CDR1 is MNHEY and CDR2 is SMNVEV in the germline V gene (reference sequence). The CDR3 is made up of 15 amino acids. The CDR3 is CASSSGGESTDTQYF.

The CDR3 is CAWSVRLSGDSNQPQHF. The J gene is TRBJ1-5, the V gene TRBV30. The CDR3 has 17 amino acids. Germline V lookup: CDR1 GTSNPN, CDR2 SVGIG (reference sequence).

This rearrangement joins TRBV7-2 to TRBJ2-7; there is no DNA to check the TCRdb D call of TRBD2. This CDR3 region has 14 residues. Germline CDR1 SGHTA, CDR2 FQGNSA. The CDR3 is CASIDSGNTYEQYF.

CDR3 sequence reads: CASSSTWIAGGGTDTQYF. The chain combines TRBV11-2 with TRBJ2-3; TCRdb's D call of TRBD2 is untestable without DNA. Germline V CDR1 and CDR2: SGHAT, FQNNGV. The CDR3 is made up of 18 amino acids. Full variable domain (remainder filled in from reference TRBV11-2 and TRBJ2-3): EAGVAQSPRYKIIEKRQSVAFWCNPISGHATLYWYQQILGQGPKLLIQFQNNGVVDDSQLPKDRFSAERLKGVDSTLKIQPAKLEDSAVYLCASSSTWIAGGGTDTQYFGPGTRLTVL.

V gene TRBV5-1 combines with J gene TRBJ2-5. Germline V gives CDR1 SGHRS, CDR2 YFSETQ. CDR3 length: 14 residues. CDR3 region: CASSLGGDKETQYF.

The chain has TRBV24-1 and TRBJ2-7; the TCRdb D gene call, TRBD1, has no DNA to confirm it. The germline gives CDR1 KGHDR, CDR2 SFDVKD. The CDR3 is 14 residues long. The CDR3 sequence is CATSVTGGGYEQYF.

V usage is TRBV30 and J usage is TRBJ2-7; TCRdb's D call of TRBD1 is untestable without DNA. CDR1 is GTSNPN, CDR2 SVGIG, per germline (reference sequence). The CDR3 is 18 residues long. The CDR3 here is CAWKAFFTTGSGLREQYF.

This chain joins TRBV24-1 and TRBJ2-3; TCRdb's D call, TRBD1, is unchecked because there is no DNA. From germline, CDR1 is KGHDR and CDR2 SFDVKD. The CDR3 is 14 residues long. The CDR3 reads CATSDRDLTDTQYF.

The chain uses TRBV6-5 and TRBJ2-7; TCRdb lists TRBD2, though no DNA is available to test this call. CDR1 and CDR2 (germline): MNHEY, SVGAGI. The CDR3 consists of 14 residues. CDR3 loop: CASSYAGLAGEQYF.